This is a list of T cell receptor beta chains from one sample in a study of CXCR4 blockade with PD-1 therapy in pancreatic cancer. Repertoires were generated with immunoSEQ multiplex PCR, while TCRdb's copy carries only in-frame clones and drops some. The sample carries 15,000 or so clones, 72% recorded once. Sequenced sample: tumor tissue. The receptor set was obtained from a human donor with pancreatic ductal adenocarcinoma. CDR3s leave out the opening cysteine and the closing phenylalanine or tryptophan.

v_gene	j_gene	CDR3aa
TRBV15	TRBJ1-5	ATSSVTDRDGQPQH
TRBV18	TRBJ1-1	ASSPIPGQGSTEAF
TRBV28	TRBJ2-1	ASWGTPSNEQF
TRBV6-8	TRBJ1-2	ASSYVGSYGYT
TRBV19	TRBJ1-1	ASSLGPGTVNTEAF
TRBV18	TRBJ2-1	ASSSGLAGYNEQF
TRBV29-1	TRBJ1-1	SVERLGTGGEAF
TRBV28	TRBJ1-4	ASQSGTINEKLF
TRBV1	TRBJ2-6	ASSQDGVSGANVLT
TRBV29-1	TRBJ2-1	SVTSPLPGYNEQF
TRBV18	TRBJ2-5	ASSGDEGRGETQY